The source of this T cell receptor (beta chain) is a study of T-cell memory formation after mild COVID-19. Study context: In these data, TCR clusters were largely donor specific.

Germline CDR1 reads SGHRS; CDR2 reads YFSETQ. Trimming took 3 bases from V and 5 from J, leaving 18 bases between them. The CDR3 spans 15 residues. In the case of this clonotype: Its specificity is unknown.

Study-level results: Prior to infection, memory already included some responding clones, suggesting cross-reactive memory joined.

TCRdb called the 5' RACE reads again in MiXCR, with one record for every CDR3 protein. The sample lists roughly 410,000 distinct CDR3 sequences, less than 25% occurring once. The chain couples TRBV5-1 to TRBJ2-7, with D perhaps given as TRBD1 or TRBD2 (5 bases each). The material sequenced was PBMCs or a T cell subset sorted from them (not recorded which). This TCR derives from an adult woman who had mild COVID-19 (a few samples of this study predate the infection). Cell type and time point are not known. CDR3 sequence (DNA): TGCGCCAGCAGCTCCGGTGATGGGGGTTCCGACGAGCAGTACTTC. This codes for CASSSGDGGSDEQYF. Supplemented by reference TRBV5-1 and TRBJ2-7, the full variable domain reads KAGVTQTPRYLIKTRGQQVTLSCSPISGHRSVSWYQQTPGQGLQFLFEYFSETQRNKGNFPGRFSGRQFSNSRSEMNVSTLELGDSALYLCASSSGDGGSDEQYFGPGTRLTVT.